This T cell receptor beta chain was found in a study of cytomegalovirus exposure and HLA in healthy donors. Researchers ran the PCR with 60 Vbeta and 13 Jbeta primers. The table came from immunoSEQ multiplex PCR; TCRdb's copy has only in-frame clones and leaves some out. The table lists under 100,000 clones, under 85% of them singletons, with roughly 2% in the top ten. For this clone: The antigen remains unidentified.

This CDR3 contains 12 residues. V was clipped by 5 bases and J by 5 bases, with 9 bases between them. Germline lookup yields CDR1 SGHTA and CDR2 FQGNSA. Overall study findings and caveats: The availability of immune exposure information extended only to CMV serostatus. Across HLA loci, a later analysis found differing TCR association rates, with DRB1 most and HLA-C fewest.

Sequencing was done on a sample of PBMCs. This chain uses TRBV7-2 with TRBJ2-5; no reliable D call. This receptor was taken from a boy between 10 and 17 years old in good health and CMV-seronegative. This chain's CDR3 is CASSSLWETQYF. The CDR3 DNA reads TGTGCCAGCAGCAGCCTATGGGAGACCCAGTACTTC.